This T cell receptor beta chain was documented in a study of blood T cell repertoires in COVID-19. Produced via immunoSEQ multiplex PCR; TCRdb's table is partial and in-frame only. Of roughly 200,000 clones in the sample, about 76% were seen once. V gave up 2 bases and J gave up 6 bases; unmatched junction bases: 2. The germline CDR1 and CDR2 sequences are GTSNPN and SVGIG (reference sequence). This CDR3 spans 13 amino acids. The TCR sequence derives from a woman aged 50 to 60 with active or convalescent COVID-19. The chain employs TRBV30 and TRBJ1-2; 11 nucleotides agree with TRBD1. The sample consisted of peripheral blood. This CDR3 is CAWSRDRGNGYTF. CDR3 DNA: TGTGCCTGGAGTCGGGACAGGGGGAATGGCTACACCTTC. Full variable domain (missing parts from reference TRBV30 and TRBJ1-2): SQTIHQWPATLVQPVGSPLSLECTVEGTSNPNLYWYRQAAGRGLQLLFYSVGIGQISSEVPQNLSASRPQDRQFILSSKKLLLSDSGFYLCAWSRDRGNGYTFGSGTRLTVV.